The T cell receptor (beta chain) described here comes from a study of beta chain features in type 1 diabetes. This clone was detected only a few times. The antigen remains undetermined. The study reverse transcribed the entire isolated RNA, so it sequenced expressed TCRB transcripts. The protocol was immunoSEQ multiplex PCR, while the TCRdb copy is restricted to in-frame clones and leaves out a portion. The sample records around 150,000 clones, around 8% being singletons. The CDR3 has 14 residues. Looked up from germline, CDR1 is MNHNY and CDR2 is SVGAGI (reference sequence). After removal of 7 bases from V and 7 bases from J, the junction contained 10 bases not matched to a gene. The study, taken as a whole, reports: Researchers could not determine here whether HLA type influences TCRB rearrangement.

V usage is TRBV6-6 and J usage is TRBJ1-5; TRBD1 matches 7 bases. The sequence was obtained from a young man in good health. The sequenced sample consisted of central memory CD4+ T cells from blood. CDR3 DNA: TGTGCCAGCATGCGGACAGGAGGGAACCAGCCCCAGCATTTT. Protein: CASMRTGGNQPQHF.